This T cell receptor (beta chain) emerged from a study of molecular identifiers for immune sequencing clone quantification. Study-level background: Four of five splits of RNA from roughly 20,000 or 100,000 naive CD8 cells were sequenced in replicates. Study results and limitations: Clones that exceeded 20 RNA copies held over 99% of effector molecules, yet under 1% in naive cells.

Sorting captured naive CD8 T cells as CD8+CD4-CCR7+CD45RA+. This clonotype was found a few times. The antigen remains undetermined. Previously reported methods and listed TCR primers produced the bulk TCR libraries. Each CDR3 protein gets one entry after TCRdb re-called the PCR reads with MiXCR. The top ten clones hold about 0.8% of a sample with about 500,000 distinct CDR3 sequences, about a fifth of them seen once. Germline values: CDR1 SGDLS, CDR2 YYNGEE. Trimming removed 2 bases at V and 8 bases at J, with 5 bases between. The CDR3 has 11 residues. The specimen was naive CD8+ T cells from blood, with Jurkat cell RNA spiked in. Subset specified: FACS-sorted CD8+CD4-CCR7+CD45RA+ naive T cells. The source of this sequence is a human donor in good health. Some libraries in this study had Jurkat cell RNA spiked in. This chain connects TRBV9 to TRBJ2-1; D gene uncertain. The CDR3 reads CASSVSHEQFF. CDR3 sequence (DNA): TGTGCCAGCAGCGTCTCCCATGAGCAGTTCTTC.